This record concerns one TCR beta chain sequence. Antigen unknown. V lost 4 bases and J 4 bases, leaving 13 bases between the germline ends. The V gene's germline CDR1 is MGHRA and CDR2 YSYEKL. The CDR3 sequence is 15 residues long. The data were obtained in a study of shared clonotypes between healthy human individuals. Study observations and caveats: It was the few donors that limited the genetic and exposure-history diversity represented.

The protocol was immunoSEQ multiplex PCR, while the TCRdb copy is restricted to in-frame clones and leaves out a portion. Of approximately 2.3 million clones in the sample, just over 90% were seen once. What was sequenced was naive CD4+ T cells from PBMCs. As for subset: CD45RA+ positively selected. The clonotype comes from a man younger than 35 in good health. Some clones in this sample may be carry-over from other donors' samples. V gene TRBV4-1 combines with J gene TRBJ2-2; D is ambiguous. The CDR3 DNA is TGCGCCAGCAGCCGTACAGTCCTTAGCACCGGGGAGCTGTTTTTT. Protein product: CASSRTVLSTGELFF.